The present T cell receptor (beta chain) was sequenced within a study of T cell responses to AZD1222 COVID-19 vaccine. Study-level information: Second-dose groups at about 4 or about 12 weeks were pooled.

On this clone itself: Its specificity is unknown.

Trimming took 3 bases from V and 3 from J; bases not matched to a gene: 3. Per germline, CDR1 MGHRA and CDR2 YSYEKL. The CDR3 is 14 amino acids. Method: immunoSEQ multiplex PCR; TCRdb's copy keeps in-frame clones and lacks some. The sample carries some 190,000 clones, around 88% recorded once. Overall study results and limits: Just five to seven people given AZD1222 tested seropositive at baseline. Females outnumbered males among donors, who were mostly white British; clonal diversity was possibly underestimated.

This clonotype was sampled from an adult in good health. This sample comprised peripheral blood, obtained on day 0 of AZD1222 vaccination. The V gene is TRBV4-1, the J gene TRBJ2-7; 9 positions agree with TRBD1. The CDR3 reads CASSQGQGVYEQYF. The CDR3 nucleotides are TGCGCCAGCAGCCAGGGACAGGGCGTCTACGAGCAGTACTTC.